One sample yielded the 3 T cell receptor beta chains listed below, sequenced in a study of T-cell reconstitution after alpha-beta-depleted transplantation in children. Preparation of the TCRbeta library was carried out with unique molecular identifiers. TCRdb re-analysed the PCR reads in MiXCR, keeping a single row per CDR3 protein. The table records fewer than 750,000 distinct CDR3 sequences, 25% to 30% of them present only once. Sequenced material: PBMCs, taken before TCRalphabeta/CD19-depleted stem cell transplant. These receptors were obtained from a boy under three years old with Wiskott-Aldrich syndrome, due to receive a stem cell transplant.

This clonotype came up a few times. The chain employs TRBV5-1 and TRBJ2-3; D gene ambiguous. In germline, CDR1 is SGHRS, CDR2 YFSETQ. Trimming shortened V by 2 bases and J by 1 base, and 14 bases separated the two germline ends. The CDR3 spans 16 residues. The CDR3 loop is CASSFGVGGGTDTQYF. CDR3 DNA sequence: TGCGCCAGCAGCTTCGGCGTGGGCGGTGGCACAGATACGCAGTATTTT.

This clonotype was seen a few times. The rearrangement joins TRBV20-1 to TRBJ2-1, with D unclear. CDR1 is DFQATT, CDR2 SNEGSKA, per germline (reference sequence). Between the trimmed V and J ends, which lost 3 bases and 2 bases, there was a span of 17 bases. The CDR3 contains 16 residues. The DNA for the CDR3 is TGCAGTGCTAGGGCCGCTAGTACTATAACCTACAATGAGCAGTTCTTC. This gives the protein CSARAASTITYNEQFF.

CDR3 sequence (DNA): TGCGCCAGCCGCCGGCTGGACGGGAGCACAGATACGCAGTATTTT. Its protein product is CASRRLDGSTDTQYF. This chain uses TRBV5-1 with TRBJ2-3; D remains unclear. Trimming stripped 7 bases from V and 0 bases from J, with 15 bases between. This CDR3 region has 15 residues. The germline V gene encodes CDR1 SGHRS and CDR2 YFSETQ.